The 8 T cell receptor beta chains reported below all come from one sample, sequenced in a study of CD8 T cells in ankylosing spondylitis. TCRdb redid the calling of the 5' RACE reads with MiXCR, one entry per CDR3 protein. The repertoire consists of around 250,000 distinct CDR3 sequences, with about 10% occurring once and the leading ten covering roughly 6.8%. The sample consisted of blood, either unsorted or a sorted T cell fraction (not recorded which). These receptors came from a male donor with ankylosing spondylitis or in good health (not recorded which).

The table lists this clonotype with a few counts. The chain joins TRBV28 to TRBJ1-1; D is ambiguous. Germline values: CDR1 MDHEN, CDR2 SYDVKM. V lost 5 bases to trimming and J lost 7 bases, with 11 bases between them. The CDR3 covers 12 residues. This CDR3 reads CASSVRQNEAFF. CDR3 bases: TGTGCCAGCAGTGTTCGGCAGAATGAAGCTTTCTTT. Full variable domain (missing parts from reference TRBV28 and TRBJ1-1): DVKVTQSSRYLVKRTGEKVFLECVQDMDHENMFWYRQDPGLGLRLIYFSYDVKMKEKGDIPEGYSVSREKKERFSLILESASTNQTSMYLCASSVRQNEAFFGQGTRLTVV.

Many counts were recorded for this clonotype. The V call is TRBV5-1, the J call TRBJ2-5, with 11 bases fitting TRBD2. This CDR3 has 14 residues. Trimming removed 4 bases from V and 3 bases from J; junction bases left unmatched: 2. Looked up from germline, CDR1 is SGHRS and CDR2 is YFSETQ. Here the CDR3 reads CASSAGLAEETQYF. CDR3 nucleotide sequence: TGCGCCAGCAGCGCGGGACTAGCGGAAGAGACCCAGTACTTC. Complete variable domain (other parts from reference TRBV5-1 and TRBJ2-5): KAGVTQTPRYLIKTRGQQVTLSCSPISGHRSVSWYQQTPGQGLQFLFEYFSETQRNKGNFPGRFSGRQFSNSRSEMNVSTLELGDSALYLCASSAGLAEETQYFGPGTRLLVL.

This clonotype was observed at least ten times. The junction departs from the called germline gene at one end, perhaps through a read error. The chain uses TRBV5-1 and TRBJ1-3, with D maybe TRBD1 (5 bases). The CDR3 loop spans 16 amino acids. Germline CDR1 is SGHRS and CDR2 is YFSETQ. The CDR3 coding sequence is TGCGCCAGCAGCTTGGGAAGACAGAACTCTGGAAACACCACATATTTT. This encodes CASSLGRQNSGNTTYF.

This clonotype came up many times. This rearrangement joins TRBV20-1 to TRBJ1-5; 9 nucleotides line up with TRBD1. Germline V gene data show CDR1 as DFQATT and CDR2 as SNEGSKA (reference sequence). Trimming removed 6 bases from V and 2 bases from J; junction bases left unmatched: 8. There are 15 residues in the CDR3. The CDR3 protein is CSASTGGWGNQPQHF. CDR3 DNA sequence: TGCAGTGCCAGTACAGGGGGCTGGGGCAATCAGCCCCAGCATTTT.

This clonotype was observed at least ten times. The V and J genes are TRBV5-1 and TRBJ2-2, with TRBD2 identical over 9 bases. The CDR3 runs to 15 residues. J was trimmed by 6 bases and V by 0 bases; bases with no gene match: 3. Germline values: CDR1 SGHRS, CDR2 YFSETQ. CDR3: CASSLDSGSAGELFF. CDR3 nucleotides: TGCGCCAGCAGCTTGGATAGCGGGAGTGCCGGGGAGCTGTTTTTT.

This clonotype was found many times. The V and J genes are TRBV5-1 and TRBJ2-7; TRBD1 aligns across 8 bases. Germline values: CDR1 SGHRS, CDR2 YFSETQ. With 1 base clipped from V and 5 bases from J, the junction kept 5 bases outside the gene matches. This CDR3 is built from 14 residues. CDR3 residues: CASSLKGQVDEQYF. The CDR3 DNA is TGCGCCAGCAGCTTGAAGGGACAGGTGGACGAGCAGTACTTC.

The J gene is TRBJ2-7, the V gene TRBV29-1; maybe TRBD1 (6 bases). This CDR3 spans 13 amino acids. Germline loops: CDR1 SQVTM, CDR2 ANQGSEA. Trimming left V 3 bases short and J 5 bases short, with 14 bases between. As DNA, the CDR3 is TGCAGCGTTGAGTCCAGGGGTGGCCACGAGCAGTACTTC. Translation gives CSVESRGGHEQYF.

This clonotype has a single count. This sequence joins TRBV20-1 and TRBJ2-7; no clear D. Trimming shortened V by 2 bases and J by 2 bases, and 13 bases separated the two germline ends. The CDR3 consists of 14 residues. Germline V CDR1 and CDR2: DFQATT, SNEGSKA (reference sequence). The CDR3 DNA reads as TGCAGTGCTAGAAACCCAATACTTACCTACGAGCAGTACTTC. It specifies CSARNPILTYEQYF.